The rows below give T cell receptor beta chains drawn from one sample of a study of shared clonotypes between healthy human individuals. The data were produced by immunoSEQ multiplex PCR, yet TCRdb's version contains in-frame clones alone and is incomplete. This sample has about 680,000 clones; around 72% occur once, and the top ten carry approximately 2%. Sequenced material: memory CD4+ T cells sorted from blood. The receptors were sampled from a young woman in good health. Both conserved end residues are trimmed from each CDR3.

j_call v_call cdr3_aa
TRBJ2-1 TRBV7-2 ASSPQRDSFNEQF
TRBJ1-5 TRBV19 ASSRWVDNQPQH
TRBJ1-2 TRBV28 ASSSDRGTDGYT
TRBJ1-4 TRBV27 ASRGSVTNEKLF
TRBJ2-3 TRBV5-6 ASSFLAPDTQY
TRBJ2-4 TRBV27 ASSLNQGMDIQY
TRBJ2-2 TRBV4-2 ASSQVADNTGELF
TRBJ2-7 TRBV18 ASSPEPTYEQY
TRBJ1-5 TRBV19 ASSILRGERYQPQH
TRBJ2-1 TRBV28 ASSSDNEQF
TRBJ2-1 TRBV10-3 AISESNSGRIEQF
TRBJ2-7 TRBV4-1 ASSQRAGTSGMYEQY
TRBJ2-1 TRBV5-1 ASSTGDNEQF
TRBJ1-3 TRBV6-5 ASSYSTARGNTIY
TRBJ2-1 TRBV16 ASSASGVYNEQF
TRBJ2-5 TRBV29-1 SVEESRNQETQY